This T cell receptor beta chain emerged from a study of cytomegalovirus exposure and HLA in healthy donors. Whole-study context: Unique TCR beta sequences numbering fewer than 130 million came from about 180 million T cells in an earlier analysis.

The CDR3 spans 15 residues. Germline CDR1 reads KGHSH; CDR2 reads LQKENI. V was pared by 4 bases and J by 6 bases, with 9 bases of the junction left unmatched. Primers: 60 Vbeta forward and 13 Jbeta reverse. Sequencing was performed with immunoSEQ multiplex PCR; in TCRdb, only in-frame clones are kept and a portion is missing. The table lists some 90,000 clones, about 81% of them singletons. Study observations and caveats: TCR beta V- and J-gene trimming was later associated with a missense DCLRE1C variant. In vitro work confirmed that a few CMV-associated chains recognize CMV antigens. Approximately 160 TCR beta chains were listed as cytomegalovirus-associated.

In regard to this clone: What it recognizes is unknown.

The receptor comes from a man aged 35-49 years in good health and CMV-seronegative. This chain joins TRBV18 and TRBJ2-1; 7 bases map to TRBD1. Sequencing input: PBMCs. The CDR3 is CASSLRQGRGNEQFF. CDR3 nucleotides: TGTGCCAGCTCACTCCGACAGGGTCGGGGCAATGAGCAGTTCTTC. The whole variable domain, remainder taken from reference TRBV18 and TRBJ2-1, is NAGVMQNPRHLVRRRGQEARLRCSPMKGHSHVYWYRQLPEEGLKFMVYLQKENIIDESGMPKERFSAEFPKEGPSILRIQQVVRGDSAAYFCASSLRQGRGNEQFFGPGTRLTVL.